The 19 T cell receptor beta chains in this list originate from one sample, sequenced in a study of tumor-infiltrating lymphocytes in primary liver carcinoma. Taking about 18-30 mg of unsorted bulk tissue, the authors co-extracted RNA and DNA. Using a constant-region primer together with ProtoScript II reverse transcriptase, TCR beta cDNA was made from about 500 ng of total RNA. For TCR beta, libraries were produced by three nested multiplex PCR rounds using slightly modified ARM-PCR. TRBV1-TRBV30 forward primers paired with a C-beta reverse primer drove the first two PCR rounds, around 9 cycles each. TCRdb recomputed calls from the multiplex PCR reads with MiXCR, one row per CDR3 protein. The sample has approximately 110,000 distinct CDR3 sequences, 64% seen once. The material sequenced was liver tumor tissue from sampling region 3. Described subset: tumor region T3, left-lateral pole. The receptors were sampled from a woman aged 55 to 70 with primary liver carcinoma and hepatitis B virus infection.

CDR3 sequence reads: CASSRAQGNYEQYF. The CDR3 region has the DNA TGTGCCAGCAGTCGAGCGCAGGGGAACTACGAGCAGTACTTC. The rearrangement links TRBV25-1 to TRBJ2-7; D is perhaps TRBD1 (6 bases). Germline V gene lookup returns CDR1 MGHDK and CDR2 SYGVNS. The CDR3 is 14 residues long. V was shortened by 5 bases and J by 3 bases, with 14 bases between the two germline ends.

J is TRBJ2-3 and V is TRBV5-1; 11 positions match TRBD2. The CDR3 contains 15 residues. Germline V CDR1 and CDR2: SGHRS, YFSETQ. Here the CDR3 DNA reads TGCGTCAGTGCTACTAGCGGGAGTCTCCCAGATACGCAGTATTTT. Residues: CVSATSGSLPDTQYF.

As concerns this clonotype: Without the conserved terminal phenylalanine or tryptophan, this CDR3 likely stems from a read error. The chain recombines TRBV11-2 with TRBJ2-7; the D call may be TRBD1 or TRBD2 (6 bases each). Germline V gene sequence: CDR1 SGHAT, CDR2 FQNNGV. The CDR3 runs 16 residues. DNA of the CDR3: TGTGTCAGGAGCTTAGCGTCGGGGGCAGGAGGCTACGGGCAGTACCTC. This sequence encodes CVRSLASGAGGYGQYL.

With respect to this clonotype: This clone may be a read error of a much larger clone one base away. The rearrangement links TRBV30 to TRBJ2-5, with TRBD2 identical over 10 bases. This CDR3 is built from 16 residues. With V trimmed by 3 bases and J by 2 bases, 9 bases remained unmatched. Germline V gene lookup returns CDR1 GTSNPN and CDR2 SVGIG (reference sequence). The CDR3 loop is CAWSFGTSAFQETQYF. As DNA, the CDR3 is TGTGCCTGGAGCTTCGGGACTAGCGCCTTTCAAGAGACCCAGTACTTC. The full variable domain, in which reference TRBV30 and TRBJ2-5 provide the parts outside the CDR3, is SQTIHQWPATLVQPVGSPLSLECTVEGTSNPNLYWYRQAAGRGLQLLFYSVGIGQISSEVPQNLSASRPQDRQFILSSKKLLLSDSGFYLCAWSFGTSAFQETQYFGPGTRLLVL.

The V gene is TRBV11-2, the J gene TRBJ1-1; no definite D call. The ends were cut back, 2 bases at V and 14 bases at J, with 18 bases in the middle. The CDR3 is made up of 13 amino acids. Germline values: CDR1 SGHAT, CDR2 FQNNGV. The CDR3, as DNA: TGTGCCAGCAGCTTACTTGGGAACACTATAGCCTTCTTT. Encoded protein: CASSLLGNTIAFF.

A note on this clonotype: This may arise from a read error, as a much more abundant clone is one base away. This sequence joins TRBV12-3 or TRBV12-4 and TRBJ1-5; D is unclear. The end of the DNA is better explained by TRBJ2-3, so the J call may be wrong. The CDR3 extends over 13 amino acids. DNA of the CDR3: TGTGCCAGCAGTTATAGAATGAATCAGCCCCAGTATTTT. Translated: CASSYRMNQPQYF.

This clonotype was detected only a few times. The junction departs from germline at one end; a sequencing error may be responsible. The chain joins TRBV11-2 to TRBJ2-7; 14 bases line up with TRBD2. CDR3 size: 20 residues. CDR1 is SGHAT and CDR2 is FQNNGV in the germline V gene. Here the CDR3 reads CGSSLRAGGLAGVGTYEQYF. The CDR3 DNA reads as TGTGGCAGCAGCTTAAGGGCCGGGGGACTAGCGGGAGTTGGAACCTACGAGCAGTACTTC.

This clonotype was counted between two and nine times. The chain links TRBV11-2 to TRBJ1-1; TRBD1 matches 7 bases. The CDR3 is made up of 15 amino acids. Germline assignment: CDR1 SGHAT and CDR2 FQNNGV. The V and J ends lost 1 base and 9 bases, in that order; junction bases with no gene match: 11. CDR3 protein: CASSLVRGGGQKAFF. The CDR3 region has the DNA TGTGCCAGCAGCTTAGTGAGAGGTGGGGGACAGAAAGCTTTCTTT.

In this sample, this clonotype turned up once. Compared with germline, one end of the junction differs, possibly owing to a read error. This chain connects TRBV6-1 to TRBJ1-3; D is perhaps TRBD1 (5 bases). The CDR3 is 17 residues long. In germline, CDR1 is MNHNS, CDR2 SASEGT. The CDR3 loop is CASNEWGDSSSGNTIYF. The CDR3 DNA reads TGTGCCAGCAATGAATGGGGCGACAGTTCCTCAGGAAACACCATATATTTT.

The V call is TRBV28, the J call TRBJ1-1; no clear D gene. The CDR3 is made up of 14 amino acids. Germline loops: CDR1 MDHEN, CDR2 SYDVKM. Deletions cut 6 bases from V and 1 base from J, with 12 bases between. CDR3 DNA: TGTGCCAGCAGGGTTGGCCAGGCGAACACTGAAGCTTTCTTT. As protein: CASRVGQANTEAFF. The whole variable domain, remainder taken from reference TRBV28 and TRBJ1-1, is DVKVTQSSRYLVKRTGEKVFLECVQDMDHENMFWYRQDPGLGLRLIYFSYDVKMKEKGDIPEGYSVSREKKERFSLILESASTNQTSMYLCASRVGQANTEAFFGQGTRLTVV.

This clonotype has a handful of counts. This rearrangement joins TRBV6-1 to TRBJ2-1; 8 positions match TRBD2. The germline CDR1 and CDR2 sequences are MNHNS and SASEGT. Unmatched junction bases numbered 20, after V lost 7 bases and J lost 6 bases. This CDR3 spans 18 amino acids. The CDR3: CASKWSAMTGGLFNEQFF. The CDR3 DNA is TGTGCCAGCAAGTGGTCTGCGATGACGGGAGGGCTGTTCAATGAGCAGTTCTTC.

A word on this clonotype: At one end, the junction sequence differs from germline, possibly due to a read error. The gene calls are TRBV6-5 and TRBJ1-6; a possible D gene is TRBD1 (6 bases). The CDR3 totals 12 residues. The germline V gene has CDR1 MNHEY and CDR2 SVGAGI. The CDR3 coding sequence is TGTGCCAGCAGCACTGGCCAGGGGCCCATCCAATTT. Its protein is CASSTGQGPIQF.

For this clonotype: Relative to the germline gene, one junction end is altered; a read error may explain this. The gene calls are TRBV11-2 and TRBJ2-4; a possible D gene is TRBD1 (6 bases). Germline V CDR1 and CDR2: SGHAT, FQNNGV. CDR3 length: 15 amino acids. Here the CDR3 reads CASSLDDWGHDIQYF. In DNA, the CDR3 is TGTGCCAGCAGTTTAGATGATTGGGGGCACGACATTCAGTACTTC.

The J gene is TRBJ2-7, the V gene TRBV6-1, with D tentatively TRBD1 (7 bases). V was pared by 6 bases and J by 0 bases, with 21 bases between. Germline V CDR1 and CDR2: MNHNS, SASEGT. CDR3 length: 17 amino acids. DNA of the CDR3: TGTGCCAGCAGGGGGGGACAGCTGGATCCGAGCTCCTACGAGCAGTACTTC. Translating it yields CASRGGQLDPSSYEQYF.

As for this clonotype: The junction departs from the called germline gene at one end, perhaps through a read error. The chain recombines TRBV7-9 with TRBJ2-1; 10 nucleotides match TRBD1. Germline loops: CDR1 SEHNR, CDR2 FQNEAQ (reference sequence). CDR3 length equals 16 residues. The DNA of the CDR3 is TGTACCAGCAGCCCGGTGGGACAGGGGATCTACAATGAGCAGTTCTTC. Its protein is CTSSPVGQGIYNEQFF.

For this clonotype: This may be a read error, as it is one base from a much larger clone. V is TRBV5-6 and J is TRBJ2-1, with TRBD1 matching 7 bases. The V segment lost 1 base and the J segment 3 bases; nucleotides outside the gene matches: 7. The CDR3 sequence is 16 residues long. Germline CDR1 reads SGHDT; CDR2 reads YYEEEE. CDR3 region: CASSLQWAGGYNEQFF. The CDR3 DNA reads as TGTGCCAGCAGCTTGCAATGGGCAGGGGGCTACAATGAGCAGTTCTTC. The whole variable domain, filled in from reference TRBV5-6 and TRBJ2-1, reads DAGVTQSPTHLIKTRGQQVTLRCSPKSGHDTVSWYQQALGQGPQFIFQYYEEEERQRGNFPDRFSGHQFPNYSSELNVNALLLGDSALYLCASSLQWAGGYNEQFFGPGTRLTVL.

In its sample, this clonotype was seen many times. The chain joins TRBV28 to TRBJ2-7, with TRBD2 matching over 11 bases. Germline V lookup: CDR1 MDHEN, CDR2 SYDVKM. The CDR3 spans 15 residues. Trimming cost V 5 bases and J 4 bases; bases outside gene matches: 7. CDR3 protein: CASSDPSGRRYEQYF. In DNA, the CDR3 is TGTGCCAGCAGTGACCCTAGCGGGAGGAGGTACGAGCAGTACTTC.

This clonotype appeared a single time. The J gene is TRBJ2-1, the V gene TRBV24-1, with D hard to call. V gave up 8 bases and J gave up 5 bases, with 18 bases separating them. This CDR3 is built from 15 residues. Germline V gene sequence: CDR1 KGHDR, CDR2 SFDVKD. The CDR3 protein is CATISPALHDNEQFF. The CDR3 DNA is TGTGCCACCATTAGCCCGGCCCTTCATGACAATGAGCAGTTCTTC.

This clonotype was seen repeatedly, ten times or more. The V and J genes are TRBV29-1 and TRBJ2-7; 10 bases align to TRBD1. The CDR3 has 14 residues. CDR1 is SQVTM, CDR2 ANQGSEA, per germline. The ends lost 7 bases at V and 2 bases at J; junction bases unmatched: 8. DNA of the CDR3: TGCAGCGGTGCCGGGACAGGGGTCCCCTACGAGCAGTACTTC. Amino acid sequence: CSGAGTGVPYEQYF.